The T cell receptor beta chain described here comes from a study of cytomegalovirus exposure and HLA in healthy donors. This cohort consisted of healthy bone marrow donors. The CDR3 runs 16 residues. The germline CDR1 and CDR2 sequences are MGHDK and SYGVNS. Trimming at V came to 4 bases and at J to 10 bases, leaving 12 bases not matched to a gene. The PCR had 60 Vbeta and 13 Jbeta primers. This table comes from immunoSEQ multiplex PCR, and its TCRdb copy is limited to in-frame clones, with some not included. The sample has fewer than 200,000 clones, roughly 78% seen once. This clone was found a few times.

This TCR came from a man aged 35 to 55 in good health and CMV-seropositive. This chain connects TRBV25-1 to TRBJ1-6; 8 bases are shared with TRBD1. Material: PBMCs. CDR3 DNA sequence: TGTGCCAGCAGTGCCTCCCGACAGGGGACGGGGTCACCCCTCCACTTT. Translation gives CASSASRQGTGSPLHF. Supplemented by reference TRBV25-1 and TRBJ1-6, the full variable domain reads EADIYQTPRYLVIGTGKKITLECSQTMGHDKMYWYQQDPGMELHLIHYSYGVNSTEKGDLSSESTVSRIRTEHFPLTLESARPSHTSQYLCASSASRQGTGSPLHFGNGTRLTVT.